These 20 T cell receptor beta chains originate from one sample sequenced in a study of preoperative IRX-2 immunotherapy in early breast cancer. Some clones are missing from TCRdb's copy, which holds only in-frame ones; the method was immunoSEQ multiplex PCR. The sample holds some 99,000 clones, roughly 90% seen once. As to treatment: preoperative locoregional IRX-2 cytokine immunotherapy. The sequences come from tumor tissue, collected after IRX-2 immunotherapy. These receptors originate from a human donor with breast cancer.

The chain uses TRBV6-8 and TRBJ1-2; 8 positions match TRBD1. CDR3 size: 16 residues. Germline loops: CDR1 MNHGY, CDR2 SAAAGT. V lost 7 bases to trimming and J lost 4 bases; unmatched junction nucleotides: 14. The CDR3 DNA is TGTGCCAGCATAAATTTCAGGACAGGGTTCCTCTATGGCTACACCTTC. Translation: CASINFRTGFLYGYTF.

V usage is TRBV6-8 and J usage is TRBJ1-1; 7 bases agree with TRBD1. Germline CDR1 reads MNHGY; CDR2 reads SAAAGT. The CDR3 sequence is 13 residues long. Losses at the gene ends were 6 bases for V and 1 base for J; bases not matched to a gene: 2. As DNA, the CDR3 is TGTGCCAGCAGACGACAGGGGAACACTGAAGCTTTCTTT. Protein: CASRRQGNTEAFF.

V and J are TRBV28 and TRBJ2-5; 9 nucleotides agree with TRBD2. CDR1 and CDR2 from the germline V gene are MDHEN and SYDVKM. The length of the CDR3 is 13 residues. V lost 7 bases to trimming and J lost 5 bases; unmatched junction nucleotides: 5. CDR3: CASTQREVETQYF. The CDR3 DNA reads TGTGCCAGCACTCAGCGGGAGGTGGAGACCCAGTACTTC.

The rearrangement joins TRBV30 to TRBJ1-6; no definite D call. The CDR3 extends over 16 amino acids. Trimming pared 0 bases from V and 11 bases from J, leaving 20 bases between. In germline, CDR1 is GTSNPN, CDR2 SVGIG (reference sequence). The CDR3 nucleotides are TGTGCCTGGAGTGTTCAGCGCCCCAAGACCGGAACACCCCTCCACTTT. Translation: CAWSVQRPKTGTPLHF.

This sequence joins TRBV18 and TRBJ1-1, with TRBD1 as a possible D gene (6 bases). This CDR3 comprises 14 residues. V was cut by 3 bases and J by 0 bases, with 8 bases left in between. Germline V gene data show CDR1 as KGHSH and CDR2 as LQKENI. The CDR3 region is CASSPTGMNTEAFF. In DNA form, the CDR3 reads TGTGCCAGCTCACCCACAGGGATGAACACTGAAGCTTTCTTT.

The J gene is TRBJ2-2, the V gene TRBV19, with a possible D match to TRBD2 (6 bases). CDR3 length: 14 residues. Germline assignment: CDR1 LNHDA and CDR2 SQIVND (reference sequence). V was pared by 8 bases and J by 5 bases, with 15 bases between. CDR3 nucleotide sequence: TGTGCCAGTCTCAGGGAGGTCAGAACCGGGGAGCTGTTTTTT. The encoded protein is CASLREVRTGELFF.

CDR3 in amino acids: CASEGQGEAFF. CDR3 nucleotide sequence: TGTGCCAGTGAAGGACAGGGTGAAGCTTTCTTT. V and J are TRBV19 and TRBJ1-1, with 8 bases lining up with TRBD1. The CDR3 totals 11 residues. With V trimmed by 8 bases and J by 7 bases, 3 bases remained unmatched. CDR1 LNHDA and CDR2 SQIVND come from the germline V gene (reference sequence).

Remarks on this clone: A read error may produce the germline difference seen at one junction end. The V call is TRBV6-8, the J call TRBJ2-5; D might be TRBD2 (6 bases). The germline gives CDR1 MNHGY, CDR2 SAAAGT. This CDR3 comprises 14 residues. The CDR3 sequence is CASSYGGAGETQYF. The CDR3, as DNA: TGTGCCAGCAGTTACGGCGGGGCTGGAGAGACCCAATACTTC.

V is TRBV28 and J is TRBJ2-1, with D perhaps given as TRBD1 or TRBD2 (6 bases each). Trimming took off 5 bases at V and 6 bases at J, with 17 bases between the two ends. CDR1 and CDR2 from the germline V gene are MDHEN and SYDVKM. CDR3 length: 15 residues. Here the CDR3 reads CASSPSGAHSNEQFF. The CDR3 region has the DNA TGTGCCAGCAGTCCCTCGGGGGCCCACAGCAATGAGCAGTTCTTC.

The gene calls are TRBV6-8 and TRBJ2-1; 8 bases match TRBD2. CDR3 size: 14 residues. From germline, CDR1 is MNHGY and CDR2 SAAAGT. J lost 5 bases, V lost 11 bases, and 11 bases had no gene match. DNA for the CDR3: TGTGCCCGCCCGACGGGAGGGGTAAACAATGAGCAGTTCTTC. Protein sequence: CARPTGGVNNEQFF.

J is TRBJ2-1 and V is TRBV12-5, with D perhaps matching TRBD2 (6 bases). CDR1 and CDR2 from the germline V gene are LGHNT and FRNRAP. This CDR3 has 11 residues. This CDR3 is CAQQGGLSLFF. The CDR3 nucleotides read TGTGCCCAGCAAGGAGGGTTATCGCTGTTCTTC.

A word on this clone: The germline gene is not matched at one end of the junction; a read error may be the cause. The V call is TRBV6-8, the J call TRBJ1-1, with D uncertain. This CDR3 spans 15 amino acids. CDR1 and CDR2 from the germline V gene are MNHGY and SAAAGT. As DNA, the CDR3 is TGTGCCAGCAGCTACTTGGAGGGTTTGAACACTGAAGCTTTCTTT. Protein: CASSYLEGLNTEAFF.

V and J are TRBV10-1 and TRBJ2-1; the match to TRBD1 covers 7 bases. The CDR3 is 13 amino acids. The V segment lost 6 bases and the J segment 8 bases; nucleotides outside the gene matches: 7. The V gene's germline CDR1 is WNHNN and CDR2 SYGVQD (reference sequence). Here the CDR3 DNA reads TGCGCCAGCAGACCCGACAGGGACGATGAGCAGTTCTTC. It codes for CASRPDRDDEQFF.

The CDR3 region is CASSMRGSRDREAFF. The CDR3 DNA reads as TGTGCCAGTAGTATGCGGGGGTCCCGGGACCGAGAAGCTTTCTTT. The J gene is TRBJ1-1, the V gene TRBV19, with a possible D match to TRBD1 (5 bases). Germline CDR1 is LNHDA and CDR2 is SQIVND (reference sequence). The CDR3 covers 15 residues. The V end lost 3 bases, the J end lost 8 bases, and 19 bases lay between the germline ends.

The chain has TRBV19 and TRBJ1-4, with D maybe TRBD1 (5 bases). The V end was cut by 3 bases, the J end by 7 bases, with 15 bases between. CDR3 length: 15 residues. CDR1 LNHDA and CDR2 SQIVND come from the germline V gene (reference sequence). CDR3 loop: CASSIDGGESEKLFF. The DNA for the CDR3 is TGTGCCAGTAGTATTGATGGGGGGGAAAGTGAAAAACTGTTTTTT.

The chain uses TRBV29-1 and TRBJ2-1, with 9 bases lining up with TRBD2. CDR3 length equals 12 residues. J lost 8 bases, V lost 7 bases, and 6 bases had no gene match. The germline V gene encodes CDR1 SQVTM and CDR2 ANQGSEA. The CDR3 protein is CSGDRLADEQFF. Written as DNA, the CDR3 is TGCAGCGGGGATCGACTAGCGGATGAGCAGTTCTTC.

This clone was detected only once. The chain joins TRBV19 to TRBJ2-3; TRBD2 matches at 8 bases. Germline CDR1 and CDR2: LNHDA and SQIVND (reference sequence). The CDR3 has 16 residues. With V trimmed by 6 bases and J by 5 bases, 13 bases remained unmatched. The CDR3 is CASSRGPAGAVDTQYF. CDR3 coding DNA: TGTGCCAGTAGCAGAGGCCCAGCGGGGGCCGTAGATACGCAGTATTTT.

J is TRBJ1-5 and V is TRBV6-8; possible D gene TRBD1, 6 bases. This CDR3 contains 14 residues. Germline values: CDR1 MNHGY, CDR2 SAAAGT. V gave up 6 bases and J gave up 7 bases, with 16 bases separating them. The CDR3 loop is CASRHKGDGQPQHF. In DNA form, the CDR3 reads TGTGCCAGCAGACACAAGGGGGATGGGCAGCCCCAGCATTTT.

The chain recombines TRBV6-8 with TRBJ1-4; D unresolved. Germline loops: CDR1 MNHGY, CDR2 SAAAGT. CDR3 size: 16 residues. V was trimmed by 6 bases and J by 0 bases, leaving 14 bases between them. The CDR3 DNA reads as TGTGCCAGCAGCGCTTCTGTTCCCTCAACTAATGAAAAACTGTTTTTT. Translated: CASSASVPSTNEKLFF.

The rearrangement links TRBV5-1 to TRBJ2-3, with 10 positions matching TRBD2. CDR1 and CDR2 from the germline V gene are SGHRS and YFSETQ. Trimming cost V 4 bases and J 0 bases; bases outside gene matches: 8. The CDR3 length is 17 residues. CDR3 bases: TGCGCCAGCAGCGCCCTCCCGACTAGCGGGAGCACAGATACGCAGTATTTT. This translates into CASSALPTSGSTDTQYF.